This TCR beta chain was profiled in a study of T cell clonality in common variable immunodeficiency. This clone was counted ten times or more. The read ends 3 residues before the CDR3 terminus; that terminus is restored from the germline J gene. Sequenced by immunoSEQ multiplex PCR; TCRdb stores in-frame clones only, minus some. The sample presents around 50,000 clones, none singletons. The germline gives CDR1 LNHDA, CDR2 SQIVND (reference sequence). The CDR3 is 14 amino acids. J gave up 2 bases and V 4 bases, and 3 bases lay outside the gene matches. The chain links TRBV19 to TRBJ1-2; 8 nucleotides agree with TRBD1. The sequencing sample was made of peripheral blood mononuclear cells. This receptor was identified in a person aged 18 to 75 in good health. The CDR3 is CASSTDRVNYGYTF. The CDR3 DNA, read in part, is TGTGCCAGTAGTACGGACAGGGTCAACTATGGC.